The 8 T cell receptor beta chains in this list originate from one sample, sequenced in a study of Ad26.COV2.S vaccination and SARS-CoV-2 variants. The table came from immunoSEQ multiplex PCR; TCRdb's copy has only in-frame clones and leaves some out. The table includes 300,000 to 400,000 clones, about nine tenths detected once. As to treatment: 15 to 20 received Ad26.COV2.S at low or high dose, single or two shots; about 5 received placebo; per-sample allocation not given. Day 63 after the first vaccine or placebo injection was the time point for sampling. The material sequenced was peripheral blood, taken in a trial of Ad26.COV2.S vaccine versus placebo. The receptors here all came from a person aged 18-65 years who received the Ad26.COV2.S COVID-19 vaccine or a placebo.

The CDR3 DNA is TGTGCCAGCAGTCGGACAGGGAACCGAAACACTGAAGCTTTCTTT. It translates to CASSRTGNRNTEAFF. The chain links TRBV2 to TRBJ1-1; 8 nucleotides match TRBD1. Trimming at V came to 5 bases and at J to 2 bases, leaving 7 bases not matched to a gene. This CDR3 comprises 15 residues. CDR1 and CDR2 from the germline V gene are SNHLY and FYNNEI.

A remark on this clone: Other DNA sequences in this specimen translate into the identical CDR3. The CDR3 region is CASSFGTGLTYEQYF. CDR3 nucleotides: TGTGCCAGCAGCTTTGGGACAGGGCTTACATACGAGCAGTACTTC. The chain links TRBV7-6 to TRBJ2-7; 9 nucleotides align to TRBD1. The germline V gene encodes CDR1 SGHVS and CDR2 FNYEAQ. This CDR3 comprises 15 residues. Losses at the gene ends were 3 bases for V and 4 bases for J; bases not matched to a gene: 7.

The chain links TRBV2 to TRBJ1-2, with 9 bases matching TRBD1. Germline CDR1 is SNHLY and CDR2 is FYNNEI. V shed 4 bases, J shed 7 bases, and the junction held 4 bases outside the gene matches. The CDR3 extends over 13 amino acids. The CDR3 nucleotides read TGTGCCAGCAGTGCCGGACAGGGGTCTGGCTACACCTTC. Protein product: CASSAGQGSGYTF.

CDR3: CASSPSLNSPLHF. CDR3 DNA sequence: TGTGCCAGCAGCCCGTCCCTGAATTCACCCCTCCACTTT. V gene TRBV5-6 combines with J gene TRBJ1-6; the D is unclear. Germline CDR1 is SGHDT and CDR2 is YYEEEE. The germline V and J ends were trimmed by 4 bases and 7 bases, with 9 bases remaining between them. The CDR3 is made up of 13 amino acids.

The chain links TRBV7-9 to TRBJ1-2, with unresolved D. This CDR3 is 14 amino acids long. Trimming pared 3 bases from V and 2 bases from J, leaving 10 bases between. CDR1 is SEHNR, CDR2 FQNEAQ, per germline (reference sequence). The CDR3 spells CASSFEVRNYGYTF. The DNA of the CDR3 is TGTGCCAGCAGCTTTGAGGTACGGAACTATGGCTACACCTTC.

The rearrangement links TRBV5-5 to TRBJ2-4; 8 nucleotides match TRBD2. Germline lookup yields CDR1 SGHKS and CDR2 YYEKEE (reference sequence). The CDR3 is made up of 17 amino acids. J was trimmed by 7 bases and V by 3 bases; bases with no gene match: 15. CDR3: CASSSGTGGVGENIQYF. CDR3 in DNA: TGTGCCAGCAGCTCGGGGACCGGGGGGGTCGGCGAGAACATTCAGTACTTC.

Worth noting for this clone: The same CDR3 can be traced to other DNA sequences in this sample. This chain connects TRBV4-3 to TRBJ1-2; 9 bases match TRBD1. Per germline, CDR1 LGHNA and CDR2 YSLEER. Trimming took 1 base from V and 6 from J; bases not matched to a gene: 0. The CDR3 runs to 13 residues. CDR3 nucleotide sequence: TGCGCCAGCAGCCAAGGGACAGGGGATGGCTACACCTTC. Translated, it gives CASSQGTGDGYTF.

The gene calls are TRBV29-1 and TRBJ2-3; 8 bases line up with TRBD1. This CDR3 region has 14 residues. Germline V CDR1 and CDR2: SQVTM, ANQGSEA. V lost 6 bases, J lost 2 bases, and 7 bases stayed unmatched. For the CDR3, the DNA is TGCAGCGTCCGGACAGGGTGGATCACAGATACGCAGTATTTT. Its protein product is CSVRTGWITDTQYF.